A single sample gave rise to the 22 T cell receptor beta chains below, sequenced in a study of kidney transplant recipient with SARS-CoV-2 infection. TCRdb re-derived calls from the reads in MiXCR, one entry per CDR3 protein. The sample holds roughly 250,000 distinct CDR3 sequences; around 26% are singletons and the top ten take more than 6.5%. The specimen comprised a blood sample, sampled at baseline and around day 110 from a kidney transplant recipient. Source of these receptors: a male patient aged 25 to 39 who had COVID-19 and was a kidney transplant recipient. Some T cells may be transferred from the graft donor.

This clonotype was observed many times. The chain is built from TRBV8-2 and TRBJ1-2. TRBV8-2 is reported as a pseudogene. CDR3 length: 16 amino acids. The CDR3 here is CGSTEVDSRKTYGYTF. The CDR3 DNA reads TGTGGCAGTACGGAAGTTGATAGCCGAAAGACCTATGGCTACACCTTC.

This clonotype occurred many times. The J gene is TRBJ1-5, the V gene TRBV30; D ambiguous. The CDR3 covers 14 residues. Germline-derived CDR1 and CDR2 are GTSNPN and SVGIG (reference sequence). V lost 3 bases and J lost 1, with 10 bases in between. For the CDR3, the DNA is TGTGCCTGGAGCGTGACGAAGAGCAATCAGCCCCAGCATTTT. Protein: CAWSVTKSNQPQHF.

This clonotype came up once. A much larger clone differs by one base, so this may be a read error. V and J are TRBV9 and TRBJ2-2; 13 bases are shared with TRBD2. This CDR3 spans 16 amino acids. Germline V gene lookup returns CDR1 SGDLS and CDR2 YYNGEE. The CDR3, as DNA: TGTGCCAGCAGCGTACGGACTAGCGGGGGCACCGGGGAGCCGTTTTTT. Protein sequence: CASSVRTSGGTGEPFF.

Comment on this clonotype: A much larger clone is a single base away; this may be a read error. The rearrangement uses TRBV27 and TRBJ1-6; the D is unclear. Trimming took 7 bases from V and 10 from J, leaving 20 bases between them. The CDR3 has 15 amino acids. Germline assignment: CDR1 MNHEY and CDR2 SMNVEV (reference sequence). In DNA, the CDR3 is TGTGCCAGCACCCCTTTGATACAGAGTGGGTCACCCCTCCACTTT. It is translated as CASTPLIQSGSPLHF.

The rearrangement joins TRBV7-6 to TRBJ1-1; possible D gene TRBD1, 6 bases. The CDR3 is made up of 13 amino acids. Between the trimmed V and J ends, which lost 5 bases and 4 bases, there was a span of 11 bases. Germline V gives CDR1 SGHVS, CDR2 FNYEAQ. Here the CDR3 reads CASSGTGPTEAFF. DNA for the CDR3: TGTGCCAGCAGCGGCACAGGGCCCACTGAAGCTTTCTTT. Based on the CDR3 plus reference TRBV7-6 and TRBJ1-1, the full variable domain is GAGVSQSPRYKVTKRGQDVALRCDPISGHVSLYWYRQALGQGPEFLTYFNYEAQQDKSGLPNDRFSAERPEGSISTLTIQRTEQRDSAMYRCASSGTGPTEAFFGQGTRLTVV.

About this clonotype: Since a much larger clone is just one base distant, this may be a read error. The chain employs TRBV5-1 and TRBJ1-1, with D possibly matching TRBD1 (6 bases). Between the trimmed V and J ends, which lost 4 bases and 1 base, there was a span of 20 bases. In germline, CDR1 is SGHRS, CDR2 YFSETQ. This CDR3 is built from 17 residues. CDR3 DNA sequence: TGCGCCAGCAGCCAAACCGAGGGGGGACACCAGAACACTGAAGCTTTCTTT. Translating gives CASSQTEGGHQNTEAFF.

This clonotype was recorded at least ten times. The V and J genes are TRBV16 and TRBJ1-2; D gene unclear. The CDR3 consists of 17 residues. The V and J ends lost 5 bases and 4 bases respectively, with 23 bases between them. Germline V gene sequence: CDR1 KGHSY, CDR2 FQNENV. CDR3 DNA: TGTGCCAGCAGCAACCTCCAGGTCGTTAGAAAGACCTATGGCTACACCTTC. It is translated as CASSNLQVVRKTYGYTF.

The chain has TRBV5-3 and TRBJ1-2; the D is unclear. TRBV5-3 is given ORF status, its function remaining uncertain. Trimming shortened V by 7 bases and J by 4 bases, and 23 bases separated the two germline ends. CDR3 size: 16 residues. The CDR3 loop reads CARCIEVVRKTYGYTF. CDR3 DNA: TGTGCCAGATGCATTGAAGTGGTGAGAAAGACCTATGGCTACACCTTC.

The sample holds many counts of this clonotype. The chain combines TRBV7-2 with TRBJ1-2, with D uncertain. CDR1 and CDR2 (germline): SGHTA, FQGNSA. Trimming cost V 4 bases and J 4 bases, with 22 bases left between them. The CDR3 contains 17 residues. The CDR3 DNA follows: TGTGCCAGCAGCTCCCTGTCCAGAGACGGAAAGACCTATGGCTACACCTTC. It translates to CASSSLSRDGKTYGYTF.

This clonotype was observed a handful of times. V usage is TRBV5-1 and J usage is TRBJ2-4, with a tentative D call TRBD1 (6 bases). V lost 3 bases and J lost 3, with 10 bases in between. The CDR3 totals 14 residues. CDR1 and CDR2 (germline): SGHRS, YFSETQ. In DNA form, the CDR3 reads TGCGCCAGCAGCTCGGGACAATACAAAAACATTCAGTACTTC. The encoded protein is CASSSGQYKNIQYF.

Details on this clonotype: A clone one base away is much larger, so this may be a read error. The chain combines TRBV7-9 with TRBJ2-5, with 12 nucleotides matching TRBD2. The CDR3 is made up of 17 amino acids. In germline, CDR1 is SEHNR, CDR2 FQNEAQ (reference sequence). V trimming: 5 bases; J trimming: 0 bases; junction bases outside the gene matches: 7. The chain's CDR3 is CASSPRTSGVYQETQYF. The DNA of the CDR3 is TGTGCCAGCAGCCCACGGACTAGCGGGGTGTACCAAGAGACCCAGTACTTC.

This clonotype was counted many times. The chain combines TRBV3-1 with TRBJ2-2; D not certain. The germline V gene encodes CDR1 LGHDT and CDR2 YNNKEL (reference sequence). The germline V and J ends were trimmed by 5 bases and 5 bases, with 24 bases remaining between them. CDR3 length equals 18 residues. The CDR3 nucleotides are TGTGCCAGCAGCGGACCTCGTCCCATTTCAGGCTTGACCGGGGAGCTGTTTTTT. Its translation is CASSGPRPISGLTGELFF.

Turning to this clonotype: A read error is possible here, since a much larger clone lies one base away. CDR3 amino acids: CASSDPRHEGKTNGYTF. The CDR3 DNA reads TGTGCCAGCAGCGATCCGCGTCACGAGGGAAAGACCAATGGCTACACCTTC. The rearrangement joins TRBV7-1 to TRBJ1-2, with D uncertain. TRBV7-1 is known as an ORF, though its function is uncertain. V was cut by 5 bases and J by 6 bases, with 25 bases left in between. The CDR3 spans 17 residues.

There are many counts of this clonotype. The chain links TRBV5-4 to TRBJ2-3; D is uncertain. V lost 4 bases and J lost 2, with 11 bases in between. This CDR3 has 14 amino acids. CDR1 and CDR2 from the germline V gene are SGHNT and YYREEE (reference sequence). CDR3 coding DNA: TGTGCCAGCAGCGCAGATTCCTACACAGATACGCAGTATTTT. Amino acids: CASSADSYTDTQYF.

This clonotype was seen a few times. DNA of the CDR3: TGCGCCAGCAGCCAAGGACCACGGGACTCCTACAATGAGCAGTTCTTC. It translates to CASSQGPRDSYNEQFF. The gene calls are TRBV4-3 and TRBJ2-1; the D gene is possibly TRBD2 (5 bases). The ends were cut back, 1 base at V and 0 bases at J, with 10 bases in the middle. The CDR3 runs 16 residues. Germline values: CDR1 LGHNA, CDR2 YSLEER.

In regard to this clonotype: A much larger clone lies one base from this, so it may be a read error. The chain recombines TRBV3-1 with TRBJ1-2; no firm D call. Per germline, CDR1 LGHDT and CDR2 YNNKEL (reference sequence). The CDR3 is 17 residues long. Trimming stripped 7 bases from V and 4 bases from J, with 25 bases between. CDR3 DNA: TGTGCCAGCAACTCTTTATGCACCCTTCGAAAGACCTATGGCTACACCTTC. Protein product: CASNSLCTLRKTYGYTF.

A word on this clonotype: A much larger clonotype is one base distant, so this may be a read error. The chain recombines TRBV7-2 with TRBJ2-5; 8 bases fit TRBD2. Germline V CDR1 and CDR2: SGHTA, FQGNSA. The V segment lost 5 bases and the J segment 11 bases; nucleotides outside the gene matches: 16. CDR3 length: 15 amino acids. In nucleotides, the CDR3 is TGTGCCAGCAGCATTAGCGGGATAGGGCCCTACAAGCAGTACTTC. It specifies CASSISGIGPYKQYF.

This clonotype was seen at least ten times. The chain is built from TRBV5-5 and TRBJ1-1, with 9 nucleotides matching TRBD1. Germline V gene lookup returns CDR1 SGHKS and CDR2 YYEKEE (reference sequence). The CDR3 loop spans 14 amino acids. Losses at the gene ends were 4 bases for V and 9 bases for J; bases not matched to a gene: 10. CDR3 bases: TGTGCCAGCAGCAGGACAGGGGAGTCGATCCAAGCTTTCTTT. Translation: CASSRTGESIQAFF.

In the case of this clonotype: A much larger clone differs from this one at a single base, so this may be a read error. The rearrangement uses TRBV7-9 and TRBJ2-1; possible D gene TRBD1, 5 bases. V lost 7 bases and J 0 bases, leaving 16 bases between the germline ends. Germline values: CDR1 SEHNR, CDR2 FQNEAQ (reference sequence). The CDR3 covers 16 residues. CDR3 in DNA: TGTGCCAGCACCCAAGGGGCGGTTATCTCCTACAATGAGCAGTTCTTC. It translates to CASTQGAVISYNEQFF.

In regard to this clonotype: This clone may be a read error of a much larger clone one base away. The chain uses TRBV6-5 and TRBJ1-1; D gene ambiguous. Germline V lookup: CDR1 MNHEY, CDR2 SVGAGI. The CDR3 contains 14 residues. The V and J ends lost 1 base and 5 bases respectively, with 11 bases between them. The CDR3 sequence: CASSYFRGWTEAFF. CDR3 coding DNA: TGTGCCAGCAGTTACTTCCGGGGTTGGACTGAAGCTTTCTTT.

This clonotype has ten or more counts. V gene TRBV4-2 combines with J gene TRBJ2-5; 11 positions match TRBD2. The CDR3 spans 16 residues. The V segment lost 1 base and the J segment 3 bases; nucleotides outside the gene matches: 4. Germline-derived CDR1 and CDR2 are LGHNA and YNFKEQ. The CDR3 DNA reads TGTGCCAGCAGCCAAGGGACGGGACTAGCGGAAGAGACCCAGTACTTC. Its protein is CASSQGTGLAEETQYF.

Concerning this clonotype itself: A much larger clone differs by one base, so this may be a read error. The chain carries TRBV7-3 and TRBJ1-1; D is unclear. The CDR3 spans 14 residues. Germline V lookup: CDR1 SGHTA, CDR2 FQGTGA. The CDR3 region is CANSLGAANTEAFF. CDR3 sequence (DNA): TGTGCCAACAGCTTAGGCGCGGCGAACACTGAAGCTTTCTTT.